This T cell receptor (beta chain) was retrieved from a study of blood T cells in healthy people across ages. Findings and caveats of the study: Among long-lived donors, naive CD4+ cells were more numerous and diversity higher than in aged donors.

The second PCR ran roughly 7 to 11 cycles with a sample-barcoded 5' primer and J-beta primers. TCRdb called the 5' RACE reads again in MiXCR, with one record for every CDR3 protein. This sample yields 1.5 million to 2 million distinct CDR3 sequences, of which 30% to 40% are seen a single time; 20% to 25% belongs to the top ten. Concerning this clonotype itself: The target antigen is unknown.

The material sequenced was blood. The sequence was obtained from a human donor in good health.

CDR3: CAWGTGGIRTQYF. For the CDR3, the DNA is TGTGCCTGGGGGACAGGTGGGATTCGGACCCAGTACTTC. The chain uses TRBV30 and TRBJ2-7, with 8 bases matching TRBD1. The J call may be incorrect, as the DNA end agrees better with TRBJ2-5. Germline V gene lookup returns CDR1 GTSNPN and CDR2 SVGIG (reference sequence). This CDR3 spans 13 amino acids.